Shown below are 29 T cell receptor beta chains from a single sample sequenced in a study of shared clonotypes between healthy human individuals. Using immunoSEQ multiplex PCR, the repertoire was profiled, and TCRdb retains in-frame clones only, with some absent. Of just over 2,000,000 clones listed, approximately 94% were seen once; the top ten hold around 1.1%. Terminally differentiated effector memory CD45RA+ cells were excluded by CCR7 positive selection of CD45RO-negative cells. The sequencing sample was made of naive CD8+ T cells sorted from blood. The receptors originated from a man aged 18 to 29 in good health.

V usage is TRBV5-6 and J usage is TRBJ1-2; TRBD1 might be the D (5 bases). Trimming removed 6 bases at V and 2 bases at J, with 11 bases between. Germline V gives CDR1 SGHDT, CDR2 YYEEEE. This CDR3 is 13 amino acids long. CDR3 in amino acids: CASTNRLNYGYTF. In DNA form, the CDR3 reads TGTGCCAGCACCAACAGGCTCAACTATGGCTACACCTTC.

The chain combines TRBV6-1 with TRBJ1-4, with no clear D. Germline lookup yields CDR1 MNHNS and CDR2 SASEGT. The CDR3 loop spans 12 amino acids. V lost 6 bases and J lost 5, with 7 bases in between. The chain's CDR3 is CASRKLNEKLFF. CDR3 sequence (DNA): TGTGCCAGCAGGAAACTAAATGAAAAACTGTTTTTT.

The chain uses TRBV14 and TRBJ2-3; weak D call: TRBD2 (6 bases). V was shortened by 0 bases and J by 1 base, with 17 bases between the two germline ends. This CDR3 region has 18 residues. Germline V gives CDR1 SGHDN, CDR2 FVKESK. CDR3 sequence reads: CASSQDVGGPAGTDTQYF. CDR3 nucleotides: TGTGCCAGCAGCCAAGATGTTGGAGGGCCTGCTGGCACAGATACGCAGTATTTT.

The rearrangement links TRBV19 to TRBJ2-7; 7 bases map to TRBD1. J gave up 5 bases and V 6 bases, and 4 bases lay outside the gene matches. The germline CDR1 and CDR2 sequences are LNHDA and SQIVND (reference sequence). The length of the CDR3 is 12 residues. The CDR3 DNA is TGTGCCAGTAGCACAGGGGTCCACGAGCAGTACTTC. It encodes CASSTGVHEQYF.

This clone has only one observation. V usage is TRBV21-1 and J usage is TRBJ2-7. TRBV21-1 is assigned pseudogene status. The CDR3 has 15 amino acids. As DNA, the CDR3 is TGTGCCAGCAGCAGACGGCGAACCCCGGGCGGCGAGCAGTACTTC. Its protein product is CASSRRRTPGGEQYF.

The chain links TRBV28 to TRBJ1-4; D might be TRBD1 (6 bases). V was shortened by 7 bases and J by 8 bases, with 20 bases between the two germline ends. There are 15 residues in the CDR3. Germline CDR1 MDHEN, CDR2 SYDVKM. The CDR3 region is CASTEGGGLEEKLFF. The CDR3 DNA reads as TGTGCCAGCACCGAAGGTGGGGGGCTGGAGGAAAAACTGTTTTTT.

The chain's CDR3 is CASTDLAGGRETQYF. DNA of the CDR3: TGTGCCAGCACCGACCTAGCGGGAGGAAGGGAGACCCAGTACTTC. The chain joins TRBV27 to TRBJ2-5; 11 nucleotides line up with TRBD2. V lost 7 bases and J lost 5; bases outside the gene matches: 9. CDR3 length: 15 amino acids. Germline assignment: CDR1 MNHEY and CDR2 SMNVEV (reference sequence).

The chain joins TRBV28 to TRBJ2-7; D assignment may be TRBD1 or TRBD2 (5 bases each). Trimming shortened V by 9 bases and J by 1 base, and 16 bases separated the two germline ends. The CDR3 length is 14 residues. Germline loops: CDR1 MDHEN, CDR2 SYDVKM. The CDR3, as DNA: TGTGCCAGTAGGGCTTTCGGGGCGTCCTACGAGCAGTACTTC. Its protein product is CASRAFGASYEQYF. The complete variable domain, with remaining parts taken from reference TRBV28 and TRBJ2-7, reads DVKVTQSSRYLVKRTGEKVFLECVQDMDHENMFWYRQDPGLGLRLIYFSYDVKMKEKGDIPEGYSVSREKKERFSLILESASTNQTSMYLCASRAFGASYEQYFGPGTRLTVT.

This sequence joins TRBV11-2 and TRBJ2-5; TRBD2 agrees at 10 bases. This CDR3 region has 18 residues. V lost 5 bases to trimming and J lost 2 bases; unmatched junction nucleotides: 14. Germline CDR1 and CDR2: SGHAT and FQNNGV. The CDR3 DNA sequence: TGTGCCAGCAGCCCCGGAGGGGTGATAGCGGGAGGACAAGAGACCCAGTACTTC. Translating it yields CASSPGGVIAGGQETQYF.

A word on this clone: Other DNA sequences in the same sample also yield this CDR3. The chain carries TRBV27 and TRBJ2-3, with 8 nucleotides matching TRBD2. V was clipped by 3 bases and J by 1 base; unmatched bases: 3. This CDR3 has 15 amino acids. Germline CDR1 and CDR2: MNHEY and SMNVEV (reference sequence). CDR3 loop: CASSFQAGGTDTQYF. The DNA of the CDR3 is TGTGCCAGCAGTTTTCAAGCGGGAGGCACAGATACGCAGTATTTT.

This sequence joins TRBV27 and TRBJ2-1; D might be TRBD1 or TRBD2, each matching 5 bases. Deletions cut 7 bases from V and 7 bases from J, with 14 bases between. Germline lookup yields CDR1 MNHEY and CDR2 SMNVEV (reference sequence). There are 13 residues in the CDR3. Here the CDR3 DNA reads TGTGCCAGCACCCCGGGACCGGTGAATGAGCAGTTCTTC. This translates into CASTPGPVNEQFF.

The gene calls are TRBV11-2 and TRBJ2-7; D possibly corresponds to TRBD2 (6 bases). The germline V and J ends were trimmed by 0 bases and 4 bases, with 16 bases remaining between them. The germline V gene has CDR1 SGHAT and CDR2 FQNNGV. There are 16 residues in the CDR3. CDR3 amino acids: CASSLDQASATYEQYF. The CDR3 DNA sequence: TGTGCCAGCAGCTTAGATCAGGCTAGCGCCACATACGAGCAGTACTTC.

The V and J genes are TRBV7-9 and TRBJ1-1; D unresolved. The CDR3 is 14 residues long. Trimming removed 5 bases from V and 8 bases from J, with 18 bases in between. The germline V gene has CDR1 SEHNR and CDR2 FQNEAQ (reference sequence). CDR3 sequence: CASSPRYGSSEAFF. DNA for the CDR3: TGTGCCAGCAGCCCCCGGTACGGCTCATCCGAAGCTTTCTTT.

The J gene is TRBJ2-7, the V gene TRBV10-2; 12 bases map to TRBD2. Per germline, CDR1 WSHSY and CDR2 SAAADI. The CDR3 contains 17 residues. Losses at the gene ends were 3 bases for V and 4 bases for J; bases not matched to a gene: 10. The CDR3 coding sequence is TGCGCCAGCAGTGACTTCGGACTAGCGGGAACGAGTTACGAGCAGTACTTC. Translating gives CASSDFGLAGTSYEQYF.

Here the CDR3 reads CASSFDRGYYEQYF. DNA of the CDR3: TGCGCCAGCAGCTTTGACAGGGGCTACTACGAGCAGTACTTC. This chain links TRBV4-1 with TRBJ2-7, with 8 bases that match TRBD1. V trimming: 5 bases; J trimming: 3 bases; junction bases outside the gene matches: 6. Germline V CDR1 and CDR2: MGHRA, YSYEKL. The CDR3 is made up of 14 amino acids.

The CDR3 DNA is TGTGCCAGCAGTGACCCCCTGGTACACGAGCAGTACTTC. Protein sequence: CASSDPLVHEQYF. The chain couples TRBV7-8 to TRBJ2-7, with D hard to call. The V and J ends lost 6 bases and 5 bases respectively, with 14 bases between them. The CDR3 is 13 residues long. Germline V CDR1 and CDR2: SGHVS, FQNEAQ.

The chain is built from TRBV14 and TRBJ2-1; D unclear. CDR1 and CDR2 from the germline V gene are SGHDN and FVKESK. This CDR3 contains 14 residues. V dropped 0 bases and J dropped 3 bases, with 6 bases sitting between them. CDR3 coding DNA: TGTGCCAGCAGCCAAGATAACAGCTACAATGAGCAGTTCTTC. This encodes CASSQDNSYNEQFF.

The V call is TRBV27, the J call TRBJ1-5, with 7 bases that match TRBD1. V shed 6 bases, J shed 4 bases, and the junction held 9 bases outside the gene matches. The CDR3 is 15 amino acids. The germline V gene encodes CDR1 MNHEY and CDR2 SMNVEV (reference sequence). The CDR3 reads CASRPTGLNNQPQHF. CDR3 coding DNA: TGTGCCAGCAGACCGACAGGGCTAAATAATCAGCCCCAGCATTTT.

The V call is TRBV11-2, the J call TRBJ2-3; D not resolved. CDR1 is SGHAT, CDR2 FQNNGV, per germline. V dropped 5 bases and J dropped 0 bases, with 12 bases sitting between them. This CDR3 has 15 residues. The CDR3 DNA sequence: TGTGCCAGCAGCCTCGGGCAGAGCAGCACAGATACGCAGTATTTT. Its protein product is CASSLGQSSTDTQYF.

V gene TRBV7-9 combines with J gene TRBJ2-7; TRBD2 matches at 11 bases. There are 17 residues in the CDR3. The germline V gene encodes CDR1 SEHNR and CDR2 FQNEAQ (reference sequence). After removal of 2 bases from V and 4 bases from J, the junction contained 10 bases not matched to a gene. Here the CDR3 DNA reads TGTGCCAGCAGCTTACCGGGACAGCTAGCGGGGGGTTACGAGCAGTACTTC. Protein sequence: CASSLPGQLAGGYEQYF. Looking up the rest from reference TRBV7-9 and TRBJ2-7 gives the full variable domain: DTGVSQNPRHKITKRGQNVTFRCDPISEHNRLYWYRQTLGQGPEFLTYFQNEAQLEKSRLLSDRFSAERPKGSFSTLEIQRTEQGDSAMYLCASSLPGQLAGGYEQYFGPGTRLTVT.

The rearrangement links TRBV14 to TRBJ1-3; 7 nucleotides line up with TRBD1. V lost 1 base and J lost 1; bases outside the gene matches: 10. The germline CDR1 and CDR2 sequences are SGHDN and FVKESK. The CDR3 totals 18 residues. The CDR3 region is CASSQVRDRKLSGNTIYF. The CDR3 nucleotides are TGTGCCAGCAGCCAAGTGAGGGACAGAAAACTTTCTGGAAACACCATATATTTT. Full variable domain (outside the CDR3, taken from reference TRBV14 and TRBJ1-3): EAGVTQFPSHSVIEKGQTVTLRCDPISGHDNLYWYRRVMGKEIKFLLHFVKESKQDESGMPNNRFLAERTGGTYSTLKVQPAELEDSGVYFCASSQVRDRKLSGNTIYFGEGSWLTVV.

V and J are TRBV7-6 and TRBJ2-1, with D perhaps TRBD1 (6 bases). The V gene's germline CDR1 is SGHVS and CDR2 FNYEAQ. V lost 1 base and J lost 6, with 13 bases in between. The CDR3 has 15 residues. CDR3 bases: TGTGCCAGCAGCTTAGTGGGGGCTATCGGCAATGAGCAGTTCTTC. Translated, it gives CASSLVGAIGNEQFF.

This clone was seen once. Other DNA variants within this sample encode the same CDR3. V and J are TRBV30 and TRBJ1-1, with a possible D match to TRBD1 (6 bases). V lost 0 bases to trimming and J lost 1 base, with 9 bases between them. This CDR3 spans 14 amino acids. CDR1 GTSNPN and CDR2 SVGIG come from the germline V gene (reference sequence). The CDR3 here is CAWSVGGQNTEAFF. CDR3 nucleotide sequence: TGTGCCTGGAGTGTAGGGGGACAGAACACTGAAGCTTTCTTT.

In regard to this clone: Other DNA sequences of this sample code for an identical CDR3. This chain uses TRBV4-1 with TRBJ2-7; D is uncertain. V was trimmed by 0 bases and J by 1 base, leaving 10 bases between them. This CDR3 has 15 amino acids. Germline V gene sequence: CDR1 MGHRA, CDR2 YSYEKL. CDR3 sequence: CASSQEGIGSYEQYF. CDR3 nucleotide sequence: TGCGCCAGCAGCCAAGAAGGTATTGGATCCTACGAGCAGTACTTC.

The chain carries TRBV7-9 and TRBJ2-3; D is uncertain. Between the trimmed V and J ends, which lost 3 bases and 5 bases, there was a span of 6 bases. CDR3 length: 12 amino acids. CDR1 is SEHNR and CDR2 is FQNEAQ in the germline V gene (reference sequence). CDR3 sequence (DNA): TGTGCCAGCAGCTTCCAACTAGATACGCAGTATTTT. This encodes CASSFQLDTQYF.

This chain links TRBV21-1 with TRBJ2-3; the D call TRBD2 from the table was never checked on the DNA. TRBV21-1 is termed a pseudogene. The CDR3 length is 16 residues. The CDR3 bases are TGTGCCAGCAGAAAACGCGTAGCAGTCATGCAAGATACGCAGTATTTT. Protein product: CASRKRVAVMQDTQYF.

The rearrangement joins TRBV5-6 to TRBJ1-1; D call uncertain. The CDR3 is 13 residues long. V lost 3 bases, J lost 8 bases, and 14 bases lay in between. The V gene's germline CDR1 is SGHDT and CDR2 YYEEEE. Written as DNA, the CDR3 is TGTGCCAGCAGCTCGGGGTTTTGGGTGGAAGCTTTCTTT. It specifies CASSSGFWVEAFF.

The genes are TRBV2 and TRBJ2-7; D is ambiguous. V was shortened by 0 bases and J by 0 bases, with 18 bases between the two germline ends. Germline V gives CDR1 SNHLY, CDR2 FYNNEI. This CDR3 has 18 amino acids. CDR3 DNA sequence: TGTGCCAGCAGTGAAGCGAATCTAGTATTGTTGAGCTCCTACGAGCAGTACTTC. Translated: CASSEANLVLLSSYEQYF.

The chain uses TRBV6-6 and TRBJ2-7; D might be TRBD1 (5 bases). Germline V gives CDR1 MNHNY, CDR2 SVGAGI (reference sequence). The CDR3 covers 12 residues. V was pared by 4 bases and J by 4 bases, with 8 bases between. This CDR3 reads CASSFQGYEQYF. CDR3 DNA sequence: TGTGCCAGCAGTTTTCAGGGTTACGAGCAGTACTTC.